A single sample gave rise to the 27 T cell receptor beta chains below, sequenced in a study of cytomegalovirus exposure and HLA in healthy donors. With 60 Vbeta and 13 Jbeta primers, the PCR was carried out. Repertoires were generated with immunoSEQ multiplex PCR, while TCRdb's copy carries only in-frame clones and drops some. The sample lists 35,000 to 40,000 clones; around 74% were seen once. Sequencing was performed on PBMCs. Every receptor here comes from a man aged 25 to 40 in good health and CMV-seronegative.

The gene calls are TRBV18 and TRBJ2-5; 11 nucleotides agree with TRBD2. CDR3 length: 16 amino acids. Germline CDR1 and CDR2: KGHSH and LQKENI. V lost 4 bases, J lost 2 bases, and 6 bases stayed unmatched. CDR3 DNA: TGTGCCAGCTCACTAAGGACTAGCGGGTATCAAGAGACCCAGTACTTC. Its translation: CASSLRTSGYQETQYF.

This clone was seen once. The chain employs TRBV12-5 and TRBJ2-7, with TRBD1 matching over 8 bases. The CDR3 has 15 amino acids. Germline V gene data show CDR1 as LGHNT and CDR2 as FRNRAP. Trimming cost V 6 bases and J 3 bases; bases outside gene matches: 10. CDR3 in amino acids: CASGTRGQVIYEQYF. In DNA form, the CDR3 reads TGTGCTAGTGGAACTAGGGGACAGGTGATCTACGAGCAGTACTTC.

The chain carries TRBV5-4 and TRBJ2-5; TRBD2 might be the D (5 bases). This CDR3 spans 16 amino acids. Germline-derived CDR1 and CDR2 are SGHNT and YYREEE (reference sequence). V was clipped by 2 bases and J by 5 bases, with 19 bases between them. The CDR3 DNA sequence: TGTGCCAGCAGCTTACAAGGAGGAGTTCTACGGGAGACCCAGTACTTC. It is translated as CASSLQGGVLRETQYF.

Here the CDR3 DNA reads TGTGCCAGTAGTATACAGGGGGCCCCCGGAGATACGCAGTATTTT. It specifies CASSIQGAPGDTQYF. V is TRBV19 and J is TRBJ2-3; TRBD1 matches 8 bases. J gave up 5 bases and V 2 bases, and 6 bases lay outside the gene matches. The CDR3 is made up of 15 amino acids. Germline V gene lookup returns CDR1 LNHDA and CDR2 SQIVND (reference sequence).

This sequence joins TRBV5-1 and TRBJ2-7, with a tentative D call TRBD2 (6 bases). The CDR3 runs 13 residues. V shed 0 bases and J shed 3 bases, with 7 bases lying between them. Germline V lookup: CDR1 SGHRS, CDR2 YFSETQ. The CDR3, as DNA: TGCGCCAGCAGCTTGGTAGCGGACTACGAGCAGTACTTC. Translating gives CASSLVADYEQYF.

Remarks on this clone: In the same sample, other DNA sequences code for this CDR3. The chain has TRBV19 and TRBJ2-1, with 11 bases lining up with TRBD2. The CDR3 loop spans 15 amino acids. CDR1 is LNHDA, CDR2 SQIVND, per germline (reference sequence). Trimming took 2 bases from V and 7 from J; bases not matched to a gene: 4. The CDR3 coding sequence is TGTGCCAGTAGTATATCTAGCGGGGGGCCGAATGAGCAGTTCTTC. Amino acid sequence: CASSISSGGPNEQFF. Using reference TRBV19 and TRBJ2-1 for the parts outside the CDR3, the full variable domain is DGGITQSPKYLFRKEGQNVTLSCEQNLNHDAMYWYRQDPGQGLRLIYYSQIVNDFQKGDIAEGYSVSREKKESFPLTVTSAQKNPTAFYLCASSISSGGPNEQFFGPGTRLTVL.

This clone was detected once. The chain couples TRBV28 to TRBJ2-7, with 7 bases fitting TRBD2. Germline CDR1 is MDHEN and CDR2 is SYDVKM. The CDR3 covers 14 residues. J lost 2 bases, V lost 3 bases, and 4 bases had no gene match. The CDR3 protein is CASSLVGGPYEQYF. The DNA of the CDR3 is TGTGCCAGCAGTTTGGTGGGAGGGCCCTACGAGCAGTACTTC.

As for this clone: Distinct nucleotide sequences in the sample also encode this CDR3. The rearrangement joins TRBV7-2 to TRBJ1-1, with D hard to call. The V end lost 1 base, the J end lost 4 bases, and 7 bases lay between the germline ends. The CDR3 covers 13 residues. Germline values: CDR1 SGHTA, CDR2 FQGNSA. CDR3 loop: CASSLEQRTEAFF. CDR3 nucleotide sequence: TGTGCCAGCAGCTTAGAGCAACGCACTGAAGCTTTCTTT.

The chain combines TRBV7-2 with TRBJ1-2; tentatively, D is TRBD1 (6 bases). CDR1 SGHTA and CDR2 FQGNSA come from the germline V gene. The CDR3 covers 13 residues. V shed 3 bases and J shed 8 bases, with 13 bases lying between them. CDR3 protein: CASSFMQGGGYTF. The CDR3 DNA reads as TGTGCCAGCAGCTTTATGCAAGGGGGAGGCTACACCTTC.

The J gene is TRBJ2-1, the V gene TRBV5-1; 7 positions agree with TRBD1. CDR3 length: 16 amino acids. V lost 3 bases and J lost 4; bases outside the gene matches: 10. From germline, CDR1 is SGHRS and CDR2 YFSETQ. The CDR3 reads CASSWAIRDSYNEQFF. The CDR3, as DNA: TGCGCCAGCAGCTGGGCTATCCGGGACAGTTACAATGAGCAGTTCTTC.

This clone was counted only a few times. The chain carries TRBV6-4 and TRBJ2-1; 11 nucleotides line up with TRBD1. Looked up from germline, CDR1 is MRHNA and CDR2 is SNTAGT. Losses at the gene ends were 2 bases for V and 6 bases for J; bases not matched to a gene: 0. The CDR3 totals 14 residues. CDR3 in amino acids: CASSDGTGGNEQFF. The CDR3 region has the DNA TGTGCCAGCAGTGACGGGACAGGGGGCAATGAGCAGTTCTTC.

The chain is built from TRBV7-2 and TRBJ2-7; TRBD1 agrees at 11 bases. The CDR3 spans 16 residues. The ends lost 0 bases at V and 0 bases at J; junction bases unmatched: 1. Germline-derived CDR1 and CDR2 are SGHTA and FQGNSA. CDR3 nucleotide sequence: TGTGCCAGCAGCTTAGCGGGGACAGGGGGCTCCTACGAGCAGTACTTC. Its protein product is CASSLAGTGGSYEQYF.

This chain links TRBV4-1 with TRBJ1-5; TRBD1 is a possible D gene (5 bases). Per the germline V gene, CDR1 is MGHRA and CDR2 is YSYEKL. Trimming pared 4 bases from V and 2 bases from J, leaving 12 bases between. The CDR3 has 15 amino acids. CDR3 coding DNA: TGCGCCAGCAGCCTCGAGCAGGGCGGCAATCAGCCCCAGCATTTT. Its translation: CASSLEQGGNQPQHF.

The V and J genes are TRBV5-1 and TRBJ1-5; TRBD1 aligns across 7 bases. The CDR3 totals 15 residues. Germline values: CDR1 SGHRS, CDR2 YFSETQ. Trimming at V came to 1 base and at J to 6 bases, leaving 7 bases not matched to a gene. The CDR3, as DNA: TGCGCCAGCAGCTTGACGACAGGGAATCGTCAGCCCCAGCATTTT. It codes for CASSLTTGNRQPQHF.

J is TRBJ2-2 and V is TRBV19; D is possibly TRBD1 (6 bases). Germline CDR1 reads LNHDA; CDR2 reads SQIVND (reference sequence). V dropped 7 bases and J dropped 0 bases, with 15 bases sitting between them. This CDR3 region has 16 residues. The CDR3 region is CASTHGDISNTGELFF. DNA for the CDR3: TGTGCCAGTACCCACGGGGACATATCGAACACCGGGGAGCTGTTTTTT.

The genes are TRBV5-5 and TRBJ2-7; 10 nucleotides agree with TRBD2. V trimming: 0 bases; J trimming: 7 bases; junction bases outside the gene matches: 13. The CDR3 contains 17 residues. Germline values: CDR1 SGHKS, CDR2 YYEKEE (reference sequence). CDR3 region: CASSLAPAGGVLREQYF. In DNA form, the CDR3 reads TGTGCCAGCAGCTTGGCCCCAGCGGGGGGGGTTCTGAGGGAGCAGTACTTC.

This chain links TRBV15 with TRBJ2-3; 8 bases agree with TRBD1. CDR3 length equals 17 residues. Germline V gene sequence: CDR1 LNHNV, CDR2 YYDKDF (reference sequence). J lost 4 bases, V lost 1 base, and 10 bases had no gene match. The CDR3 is CATSRVRQGRSSDTQYF. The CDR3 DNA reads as TGTGCCACCAGCAGAGTTCGACAGGGGAGATCGTCAGATACGCAGTATTTT.

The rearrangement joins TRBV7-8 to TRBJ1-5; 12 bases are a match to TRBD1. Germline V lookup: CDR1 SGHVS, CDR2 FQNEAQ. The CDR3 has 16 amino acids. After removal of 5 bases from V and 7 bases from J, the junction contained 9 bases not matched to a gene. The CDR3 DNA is TGTGCCAGCAGCCCGCGGGACAGGGGGCTTGGGCAGCCCCAGCATTTT. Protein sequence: CASSPRDRGLGQPQHF. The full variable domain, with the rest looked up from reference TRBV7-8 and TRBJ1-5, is GAGVSQSPRYKVAKRGQDVALRCDPISGHVSLFWYQQALGQGPEFLTYFQNEAQLDKSGLPSDRFFAERPEGSVSTLKIQRTQQEDSAVYLCASSPRDRGLGQPQHFGDGTRLSIL.

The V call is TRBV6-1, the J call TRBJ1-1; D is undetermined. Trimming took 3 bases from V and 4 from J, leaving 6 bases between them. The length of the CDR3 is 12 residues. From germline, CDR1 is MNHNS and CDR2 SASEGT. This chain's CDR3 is CASSDSFTEAFF. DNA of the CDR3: TGTGCCAGCAGTGACAGTTTCACTGAAGCTTTCTTT.

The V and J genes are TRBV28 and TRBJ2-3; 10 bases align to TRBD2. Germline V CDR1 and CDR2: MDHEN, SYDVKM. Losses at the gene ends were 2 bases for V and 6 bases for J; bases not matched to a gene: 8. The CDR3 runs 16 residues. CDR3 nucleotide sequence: TGTGCCAGCAGTTTAGTTTCCAGCGGGAGGGTGGATACGCAGTATTTT. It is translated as CASSLVSSGRVDTQYF.

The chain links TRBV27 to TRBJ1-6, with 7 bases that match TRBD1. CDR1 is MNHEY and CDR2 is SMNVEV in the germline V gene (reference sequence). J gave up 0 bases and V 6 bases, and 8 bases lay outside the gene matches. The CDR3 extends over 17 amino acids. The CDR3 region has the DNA TGTGCCAGCAGAGTGGACAGGACGAGCTCCTATAATTCACCCCTCCACTTT. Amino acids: CASRVDRTSSYNSPLHF.

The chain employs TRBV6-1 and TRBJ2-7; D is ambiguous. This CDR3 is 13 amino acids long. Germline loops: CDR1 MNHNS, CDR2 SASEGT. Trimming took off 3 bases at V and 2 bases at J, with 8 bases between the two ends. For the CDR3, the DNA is TGTGCCAGCAGTGATACGGGTACCTACGAGCAGTACTTC. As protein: CASSDTGTYEQYF.

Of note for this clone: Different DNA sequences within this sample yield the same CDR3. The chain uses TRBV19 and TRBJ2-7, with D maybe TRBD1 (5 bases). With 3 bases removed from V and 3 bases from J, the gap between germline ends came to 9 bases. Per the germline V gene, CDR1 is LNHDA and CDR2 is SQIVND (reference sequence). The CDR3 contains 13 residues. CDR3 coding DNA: TGTGCCAGTAGTATCGGCAGGGACTACGAGCAGTACTTC. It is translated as CASSIGRDYEQYF. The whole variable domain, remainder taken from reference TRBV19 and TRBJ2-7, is DGGITQSPKYLFRKEGQNVTLSCEQNLNHDAMYWYRQDPGQGLRLIYYSQIVNDFQKGDIAEGYSVSREKKESFPLTVTSAQKNPTAFYLCASSIGRDYEQYFGPGTRLTVT.

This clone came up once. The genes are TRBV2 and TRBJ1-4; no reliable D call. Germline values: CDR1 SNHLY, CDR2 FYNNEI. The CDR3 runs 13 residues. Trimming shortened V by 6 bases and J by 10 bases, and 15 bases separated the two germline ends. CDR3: CASRESGRGKLFF. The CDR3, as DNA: TGTGCCAGCAGAGAGAGTGGTCGGGGAAAACTGTTTTTT.

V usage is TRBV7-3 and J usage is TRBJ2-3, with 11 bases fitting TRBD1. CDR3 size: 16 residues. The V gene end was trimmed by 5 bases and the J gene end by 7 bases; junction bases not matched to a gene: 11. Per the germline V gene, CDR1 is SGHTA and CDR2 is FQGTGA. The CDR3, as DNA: TGTGCCAGCAGCCCCGCTGGGACAGGGGGAGGGAATACGCAGTATTTT. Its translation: CASSPAGTGGGNTQYF.

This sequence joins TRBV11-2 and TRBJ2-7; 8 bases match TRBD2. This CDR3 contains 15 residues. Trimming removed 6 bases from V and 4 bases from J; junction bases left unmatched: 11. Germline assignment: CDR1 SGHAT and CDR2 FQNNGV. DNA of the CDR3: TGTGCCAGCAGGCGCTCCTCTAGCGGGCTGTACGAGCAGTACTTC. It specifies CASRRSSSGLYEQYF.

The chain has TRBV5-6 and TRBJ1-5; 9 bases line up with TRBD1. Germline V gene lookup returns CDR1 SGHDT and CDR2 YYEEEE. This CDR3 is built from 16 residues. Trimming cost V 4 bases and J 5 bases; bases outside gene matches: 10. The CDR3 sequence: CASSAFRQGVDQPQHF. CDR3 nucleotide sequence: TGTGCCAGCAGCGCATTCCGACAGGGGGTGGATCAGCCCCAGCATTTT.